A few counts support the clone carrying this T cell receptor (beta chain). This specimen comes from a study of T cells after yellow fever vaccination. CDR1 and CDR2 (germline): SQVTM, ANQGSEA. The CDR3 totals 8 residues. Between the trimmed V and J ends, which lost 6 bases and 13 bases, there was a span of 6 bases. TCRdb passed the 5' RACE reads through MiXCR, listing each CDR3 protein once. Among under 600,000 distinct CDR3 sequences listed, 20% to 25% were seen once. The source of this sequence is a man younger than 35 who received the YFV17D yellow fever vaccine. The chain combines TRBV29-1 with TRBJ1-4, with unresolved D. The sequenced sample was PBMCs, obtained less than 25 days after the first yellow fever vaccination. CDR3: CSVPGLFF. In nucleotides, the CDR3 is TGCAGCGTCCCGGGACTGTTTTTT.